The present T cell receptor (beta chain) was sequenced within a study of shared clonotypes between healthy human individuals (dated by TCRdb to between 2020 and 2021). Regarding the complete study: The cohort comprised two women and three men aged 18 to 49 years. The study deeply sequenced blood TCR repertoires of roughly five healthy adults to estimate repertoire size and the extent of clonotype sharing between individuals. To increase sequencing depth and limit assay-specific biases, different laboratories used diverse techniques to prepare libraries and sequence TCR repertoires. Leukapheresis yielded between about 0.85 and 10 billion PBMCs per donor.

Healthy HIV-negative adults with no recently reported acute infections or vaccinations were included as donors. Only Caucasian adults living in Nashville, Tennessee, USA were represented among the donors. For unsorted samples, tens of millions of PBMCs were counted, and genomic DNA was extracted using the QIAamp DNA Blood Mini kit. After blood collection by leukapheresis, PBMCs were isolated using Ficoll-Histopaque density gradient centrifugation and then cryopreserved in the vapor phase of liquid nitrogen. What the research found in general, with its limitations: Because the study included a small number of donors, the genetic and exposure-history diversity represented was limited. Pairwise subsampling indicated that sequencing depth was expected to affect the degree of clonotype sharing among donors. Sampling was restricted to blood, and TCR repertoires in tissues likely differ from the TCR repertoires found in blood.

This clone has just a few counts. What this receptor recognizes is not known. The input lacks base qualities; no much larger clone sits a single base away. Counted from cysteine to phenylalanine, this CDR3 has 12 amino acids. Here the CDR3 DNA is all that survives: 36 bases in frame from base 1. V is pared back by 5 bases and J by 3 bases, with 7 bases lying between the germline termini. CDR1 and CDR2 are read off the germline V gene as SGHVS and FQNEAQ. TCR CDR3 regions were amplified from genomic DNA by multiplex PCR using the deep immunoSEQ assay. Extracted genomic DNA from each cell subset was spread evenly across all wells of several immunoSEQ 96-well plates, with each plate serving as a replicate. For unsorted PBMC, each replicate PCR was loaded with about 270 ng genomic DNA, equivalent to tens of thousands of T cell genomes. Ten immunoSEQ deep assay plates were used to sequence the unsorted PBMC genomic DNA. The purified libraries were quantified using a Qubit 3.0 fluorometer, sized with a Bioanalyzer 2100, and then quantified again using the KAPA Library Quantification kit. Every immunoSEQ 96-well plate was sequenced on a dedicated single-read 150-cycle Illumina NextSeq 550 flow cell. Turning to the authors' computational methods: Because the immunoSEQ output held only junctional sequences and lacked quality scores, the filtering could not match the filtering applied to full-length reads. To assign V/J genes and CDR3, sequences were annotated against IMGT germline references using PyIR, a Python wrapper for IgBLAST v1.9. Any read was removed if the V/J assignment was weak (E-value above 1e-6), the CDR3 was missing, or the read contained stop codons, out-of-frame junctions, or ambiguous translated residues. V3J clonotypes were defined as sequences sharing an identical inferred V gene, J gene, and CDR3 amino acid sequence. Percentage overlap between repertoires was calculated by dividing the number of shared unique clonotypes by the size of the smaller repertoire. Repertoire richness was assessed with RTK rarefaction, the Chao1 estimator, and Recon v2.1 estimates of unobserved clonotypes. TCRdb provides this immuneACCESS table in a form limited to in-frame rearrangements. Some clones are lacking; in checked studies, under half of them reflect an unresolved V gene, and why the rest are absent is not known. That table gives V, J and clone size, and the DNA gave D and trimming. The sample records 500,000 to 650,000 clones, around three quarters of which are singletons. The ten largest clones add up to about 11% of the sample.

The receptor was derived from a woman aged 40 to 50 in good health. Some clones in this sample may be carry-over from other donors' samples. Rearrangement joined TRBV7-8 to TRBJ1-1; the D gene cannot be resolved reliably. Sample: PBMCs. At the DNA level, the sequence is TGTGCCAGCAGCACGCGTCACACTGAAGCTTTCTTT. Its amino acids are CASSTRHTEAFF. Joined to the reference TRBV7-8 and TRBJ1-1 proteins, this CDR3 gives the full variable domain: GAGVSQSPRYKVAKRGQDVALRCDPISGHVSLFWYQQALGQGPEFLTYFQNEAQLDKSGLPSDRFFAERPEGSVSTLKIQRTQQEDSAVYLCASSTRHTEAFFGQGTRLTVV.